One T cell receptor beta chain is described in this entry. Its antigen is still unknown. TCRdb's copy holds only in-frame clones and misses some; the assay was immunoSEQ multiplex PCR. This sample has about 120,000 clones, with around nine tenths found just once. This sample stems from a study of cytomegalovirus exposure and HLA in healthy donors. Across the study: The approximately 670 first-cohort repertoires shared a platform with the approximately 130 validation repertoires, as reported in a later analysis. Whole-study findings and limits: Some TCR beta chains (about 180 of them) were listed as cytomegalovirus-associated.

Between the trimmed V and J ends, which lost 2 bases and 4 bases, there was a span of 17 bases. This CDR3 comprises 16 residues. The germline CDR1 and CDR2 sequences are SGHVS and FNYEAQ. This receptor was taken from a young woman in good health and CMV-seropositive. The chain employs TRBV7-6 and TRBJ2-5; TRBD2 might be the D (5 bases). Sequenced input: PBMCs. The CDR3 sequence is CASSLMSLDFGETQYF. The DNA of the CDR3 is TGTGCCAGCAGCTTAATGAGCTTGGACTTTGGAGAGACCCAGTACTTC.